Sequencing of this T cell receptor beta chain was carried out in a study of T cells in tuberculosis. In regard to this clone: The antigen is undetermined.

CDR1 SGHTA and CDR2 FQGNSA come from the germline V gene. The CDR3 loop spans 15 amino acids. After removal of 5 bases from V and 2 bases from J, the junction contained 3 bases not matched to a gene. The repertoire was sequenced with immunoSEQ multiplex PCR; TCRdb's copy has only in-frame clones and lacks some. This sample has tens of thousands of clones, with roughly 97% found just once. Study results and caveats: GMM-specific TCRs were nearer to active tuberculosis alpha repertoires, suggesting expansion.

Material for sequencing was PBMCs. The sequence came from a donor aged 10 to 29 with latent tuberculosis or without tuberculosis infection. This chain connects TRBV7-2 to TRBJ2-5; TRBD2 matches 12 bases. This CDR3 reads CASSRTSGVQETQYF. The CDR3 DNA sequence: TGTGCCAGCAGCCGGACTAGCGGGGTTCAAGAGACCCAGTACTTC. The whole variable domain, remainder taken from reference TRBV7-2 and TRBJ2-5, is GAGVSQSPSNKVTEKGKDVELRCDPISGHTALYWYRQSLGQGLEFLIYFQGNSAPDKSGLPSDRFSAERTGGSVSTLTIQRTQQEDSAVYLCASSRTSGVQETQYFGPGTRLLVL.